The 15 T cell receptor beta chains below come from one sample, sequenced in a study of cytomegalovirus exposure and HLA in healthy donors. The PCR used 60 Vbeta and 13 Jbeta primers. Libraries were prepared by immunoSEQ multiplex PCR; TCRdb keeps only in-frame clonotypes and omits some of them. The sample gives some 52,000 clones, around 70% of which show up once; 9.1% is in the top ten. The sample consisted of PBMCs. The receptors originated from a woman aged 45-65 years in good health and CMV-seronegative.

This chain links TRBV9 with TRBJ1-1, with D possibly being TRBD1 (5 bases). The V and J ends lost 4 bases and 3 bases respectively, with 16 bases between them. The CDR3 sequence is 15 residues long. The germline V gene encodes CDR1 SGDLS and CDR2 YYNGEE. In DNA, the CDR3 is TGTGCCAGCAGCCCGGACCTCAGGGAGGACACTGAAGCTTTCTTT. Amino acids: CASSPDLREDTEAFF. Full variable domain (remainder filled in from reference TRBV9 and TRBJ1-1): DSGVTQTPKHLITATGQRVTLRCSPRSGDLSVYWYQQSLDQGLQFLIQYYNGEERAKGNILERFSAQQFPDLHSELNLSSLELGDSALYFCASSPDLREDTEAFFGQGTRLTVV.

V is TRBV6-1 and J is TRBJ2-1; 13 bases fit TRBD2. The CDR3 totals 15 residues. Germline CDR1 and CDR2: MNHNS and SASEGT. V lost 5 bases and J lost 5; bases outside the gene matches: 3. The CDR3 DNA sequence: TGTGCCAGCAGTTGGACTAGCGGGGGCAACAATGAGCAGTTCTTC. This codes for CASSWTSGGNNEQFF.

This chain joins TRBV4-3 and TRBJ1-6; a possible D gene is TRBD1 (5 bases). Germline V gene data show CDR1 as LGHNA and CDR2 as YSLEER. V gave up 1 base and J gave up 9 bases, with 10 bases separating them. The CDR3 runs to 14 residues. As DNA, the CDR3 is TGCGCCAGCAGCCAAGGCAGGGAGGGTTCACCCCTCCACTTT. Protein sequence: CASSQGREGSPLHF.

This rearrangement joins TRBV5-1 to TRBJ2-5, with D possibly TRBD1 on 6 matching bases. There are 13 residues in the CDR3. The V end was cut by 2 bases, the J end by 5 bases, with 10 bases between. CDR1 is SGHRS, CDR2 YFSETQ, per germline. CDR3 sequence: CASSLQGRETQYF. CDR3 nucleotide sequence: TGCGCCAGCAGCTTACAGGGTAGGGAGACCCAGTACTTC.

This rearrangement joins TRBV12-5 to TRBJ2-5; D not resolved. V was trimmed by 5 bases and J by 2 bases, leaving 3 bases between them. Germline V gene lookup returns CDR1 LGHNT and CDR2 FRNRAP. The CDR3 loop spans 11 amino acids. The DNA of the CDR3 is TGTGCTAGTGGTACACAAGAGACCCAGTACTTC. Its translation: CASGTQETQYF.

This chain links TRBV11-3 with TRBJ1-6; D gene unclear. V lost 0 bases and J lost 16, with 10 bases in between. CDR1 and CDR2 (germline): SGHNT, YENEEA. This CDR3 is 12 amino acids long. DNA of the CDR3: TGTGCCAGCAGCTTAGATGGGCAGCTTCTCCACTTT. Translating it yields CASSLDGQLLHF. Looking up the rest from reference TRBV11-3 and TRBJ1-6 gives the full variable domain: EAGVVQSPRYKIIEKKQPVAFWCNPISGHNTLYWYLQNLGQGPELLIRYENEEAVDDSQLPKDRFSAERLKGVDSTLKIQPAELGDSAVYLCASSLDGQLLHFGNGTRLTVT.

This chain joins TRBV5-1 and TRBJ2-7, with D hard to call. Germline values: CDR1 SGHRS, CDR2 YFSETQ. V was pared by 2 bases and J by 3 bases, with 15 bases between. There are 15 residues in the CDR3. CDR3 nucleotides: TGCGCCAGCAGCTTACAGACCGGAAGGTTCTACGAGCAGTACTTC. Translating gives CASSLQTGRFYEQYF.

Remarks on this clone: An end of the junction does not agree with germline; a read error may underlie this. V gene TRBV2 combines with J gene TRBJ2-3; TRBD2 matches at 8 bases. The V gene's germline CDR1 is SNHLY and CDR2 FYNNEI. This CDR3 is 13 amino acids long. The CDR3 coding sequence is TGTGCCGGCAGTCGGGGGGGAGCAGATACGCAGTATTTT. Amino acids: CAGSRGGADTQYF. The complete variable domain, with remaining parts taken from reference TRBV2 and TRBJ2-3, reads EPEVTQTPSHQVTQMGQEVILRCVPISNHLYFYWYRQILGQKVEFLVSFYNNEISEKSEIFDDQFSVERPDGSNFTLKIRSTKLEDSAMYFCAGSRGGADTQYFGPGTRLTVL.

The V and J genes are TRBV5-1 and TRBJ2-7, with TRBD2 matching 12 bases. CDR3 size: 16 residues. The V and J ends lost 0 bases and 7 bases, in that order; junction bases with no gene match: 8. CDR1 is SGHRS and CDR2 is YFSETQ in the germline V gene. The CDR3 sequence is CASSLGLAGVVGEQYF. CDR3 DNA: TGCGCCAGCAGCTTGGGACTAGCGGGAGTGGTGGGGGAGCAGTACTTC.

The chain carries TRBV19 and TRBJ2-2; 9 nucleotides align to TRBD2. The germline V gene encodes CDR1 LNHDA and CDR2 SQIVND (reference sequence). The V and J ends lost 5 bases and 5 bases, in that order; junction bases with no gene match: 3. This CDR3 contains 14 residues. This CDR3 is CASSSLAGTGELFF. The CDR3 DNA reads TGTGCCAGTAGTTCGCTAGCGGGAACCGGGGAGCTGTTTTTT.

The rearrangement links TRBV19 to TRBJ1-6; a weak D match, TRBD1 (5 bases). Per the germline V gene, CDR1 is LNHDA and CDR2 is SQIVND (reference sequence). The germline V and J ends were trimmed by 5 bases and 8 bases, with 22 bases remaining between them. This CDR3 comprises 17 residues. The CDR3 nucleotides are TGTGCCAGTAGTTTGCAGGGCATGCGGTCTGGAGATTCACCCCTCCACTTT. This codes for CASSLQGMRSGDSPLHF. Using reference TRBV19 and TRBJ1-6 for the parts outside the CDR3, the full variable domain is DGGITQSPKYLFRKEGQNVTLSCEQNLNHDAMYWYRQDPGQGLRLIYYSQIVNDFQKGDIAEGYSVSREKKESFPLTVTSAQKNPTAFYLCASSLQGMRSGDSPLHFGNGTRLTVT.

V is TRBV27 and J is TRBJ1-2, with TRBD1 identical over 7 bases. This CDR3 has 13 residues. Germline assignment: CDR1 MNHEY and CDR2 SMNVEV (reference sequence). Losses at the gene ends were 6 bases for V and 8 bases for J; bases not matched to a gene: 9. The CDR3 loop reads CASSLTGYEGYTF. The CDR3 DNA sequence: TGTGCCAGCAGCCTGACAGGGTATGAAGGCTACACCTTC.

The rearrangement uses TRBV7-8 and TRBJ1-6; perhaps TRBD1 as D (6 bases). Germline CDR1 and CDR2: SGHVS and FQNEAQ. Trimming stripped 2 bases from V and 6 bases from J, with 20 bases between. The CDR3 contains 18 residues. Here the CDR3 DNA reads TGTGCCAGCAGCTTAACGGGGTTTGGGGGCCTGGGTAATTCACCCCTCCACTTT. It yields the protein CASSLTGFGGLGNSPLHF.

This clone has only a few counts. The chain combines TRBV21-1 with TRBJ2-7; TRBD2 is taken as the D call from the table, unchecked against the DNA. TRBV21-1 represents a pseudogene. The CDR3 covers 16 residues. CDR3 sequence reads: CASSKETSGISYEQYF. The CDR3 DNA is TGTGCCAGCAGCAAAGAGACTAGCGGGATTAGTTACGAGCAGTACTTC.

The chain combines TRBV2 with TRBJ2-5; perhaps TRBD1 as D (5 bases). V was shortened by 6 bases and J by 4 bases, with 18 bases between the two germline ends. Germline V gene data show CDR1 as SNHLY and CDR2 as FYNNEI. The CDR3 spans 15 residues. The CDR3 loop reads CASSPPGVGVETQYF. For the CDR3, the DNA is TGTGCCAGCAGCCCCCCCGGCGTAGGGGTAGAGACCCAGTACTTC.